This passage covers 5 T cell receptor beta chains from one sample sequenced in a study of blood T cell repertoires in COVID-19 (dated by TCRdb to between 2020 and 2021). The library relied on the immunoSEQ multiplex PCR assay. The source is immuneACCESS, and TCRdb retained only in-frame sequences with V and J called. Part of the clones is not carried over; for the studies checked, unresolved V genes explain less than half of this, and the remainder is unexplained. The sample table shows approximately 20,000 clones, and 82% are seen once. Of the sample, roughly 5.5% falls within the top ten clones. The sequencing input was peripheral blood. These TCRs come from a human donor in a cohort sampled during active COVID-19.

The chain employs TRBV28 and TRBJ2-5, with D unclear. The germline gives CDR1 MDHEN, CDR2 SYDVKM. Trimming shortened V by 3 bases and J by 4 bases, and 6 bases separated the two germline ends. The CDR3 length is 12 residues. CDR3 residues: CASSLARETQYF. The CDR3 DNA follows: TGTGCCAGCAGTTTGGCCCGAGAGACCCAGTACTTC.

The J gene is TRBJ1-1, the V gene TRBV19; D uncertain. Per the germline V gene, CDR1 is LNHDA and CDR2 is SQIVND (reference sequence). V was trimmed by 7 bases and J by 2 bases, leaving 5 bases between them. The CDR3 sequence is 11 residues long. In nucleotides, the CDR3 is TGTGCCAGTACGGGTAACACTGAAGCTTTCTTT. As protein: CASTGNTEAFF. Variable domain in full (rest from reference TRBV19 and TRBJ1-1): DGGITQSPKYLFRKEGQNVTLSCEQNLNHDAMYWYRQDPGQGLRLIYYSQIVNDFQKGDIAEGYSVSREKKESFPLTVTSAQKNPTAFYLCASTGNTEAFFGQGTRLTVV.

The chain has TRBV2 and TRBJ2-7; a possible D gene is TRBD1 (5 bases). The germline V gene has CDR1 SNHLY and CDR2 FYNNEI. With 6 bases removed from V and 3 bases from J, the gap between germline ends came to 9 bases. The CDR3 is 12 amino acids. In nucleotides, the CDR3 is TGTGCCAGCAGGGTGCAGGGCTACGAGCAGTACTTC. Residues: CASRVQGYEQYF.

The chain links TRBV27 to TRBJ2-5, with TRBD2 matching 15 bases. CDR3 length: 20 residues. CDR1 is MNHEY, CDR2 SMNVEV, per germline (reference sequence). V was clipped by 2 bases and J by 5 bases; unmatched bases: 15. CDR3 sequence reads: CASSLVGLAGGPSESETQYF. The CDR3 DNA reads TGTGCCAGCAGTTTAGTAGGACTAGCGGGAGGGCCCTCCGAGTCGGAGACCCAGTACTTC.

This clone was seen only once. As DNA, the CDR3 is TGTGCCAGCAGCTTATCGTGGGCGCCCTCCTACGAGCAGTACTTC. The encoded protein is CASSLSWAPSYEQYF. This chain joins TRBV7-9 and TRBJ2-7; D is undetermined. The CDR3 loop spans 15 amino acids. V was cut by 2 bases and J by 0 bases, with 11 bases left in between. CDR1 and CDR2 (germline): SEHNR, FQNEAQ (reference sequence).